This T cell receptor (beta chain) originates from a study of glioma-infiltrating T cells after dendritic cell vaccination. A note on this clone: Antigen: not known.

Time point specified: after dendritic cell vaccination, including at tumor progression/relapse. The method was immunoSEQ multiplex PCR; TCRdb's version includes in-frame clones alone and lacks a portion of them. The sample yields under 75,000 clones, over 75% seen once. Points from the study as a whole: No direct clonality-survival link was found; a diverse polyclonal response may matter. Few patients contributed both blood and tumor specimens.

The starting material was blood, obtained after dendritic cell vaccination. This receptor was identified in a human donor with glioblastoma.

The CDR3 bases are TGTGCCATTCCGGGGGTGTACTATGGCTACACCTTC. This sequence encodes CAIPGVYYGYTF. The V call is TRBV6-1, the J call TRBJ1-2; perhaps TRBD1 as D (5 bases). V was pared by 10 bases and J by 3 bases, with 12 bases between. Germline CDR1 is MNHNS and CDR2 is SASEGT. The CDR3 loop spans 12 amino acids.